These T cell receptor beta chains were read from a single sample in a study of blood T cells in healthy people across ages. A single record per CDR3 protein comes from TCRdb applying MiXCR to the 5' RACE reads. This sample has about 1.6 million distinct CDR3 sequences, with about 35% found just once. The sample comprised blood. The receptors derive from a woman in her twenties or thirties in good health. The CDR3 runs from the conserved cysteine through the conserved F or W. The order of the fields is D gene, J gene, V gene, clone size, CDR3 protein, CDR3 DNA. D genes are given only for firm matches. Part of the rows lack a size; the others show once, few, many or a class for expanded clones.

>-|TRBJ2-1|TRBV6-4|-
CASSVTTLSNEQFF
TGTGCCAGCAGTGTCACTACCTTAAGCAATGAGCAGTTCTTC
>-|TRBJ2-1|TRBV13|-
CASSPSLRDEQFF
TGTGCCAGCAGCCCCAGTCTAAGGGATGAGCAGTTCTTC
>TRBD1|TRBJ1-2|TRBV28|-
CASSLGQGAGYTF
TGCGCCAGCAGCTTGGGGCAGGGGGCAGGCTACACCTTC
>TRBD1|TRBJ1-4|TRBV18|once
CASSDPTRQGATNEKLFF
TGTGCCAGCTCAGACCCAACGCGACAGGGCGCAACTAATGAAAAACTGTTTTTT
>TRBD2|TRBJ2-1|TRBV27|-
CASSLGRSGRDSEQFF
TGTGCCAGCAGTTTGGGTCGAAGCGGGAGGGATAGTGAGCAGTTCTTC
>TRBD1|TRBJ1-2|TRBV20-1|-
CSASTGDDYYGYTF
TGCAGTGCTAGTACAGGGGACGATTACTATGGCTACACCTTC
>-|TRBJ2-1|TRBV20-1|-
CSANLRDEQFF
TGCAGTGCTAACCTTAGGGATGAGCAGTTCTTC
>-|TRBJ2-7|TRBV20-1|-
CSAREEGDSSYERYF
TGCAGTGCTAGAGAGGAGGGAGACTCCTCCTACGAGCGGTACTTC
>TRBD2|TRBJ2-6|TRBV7-9|-
CASSRGGGTSGANVLTF
TGTGCCAGCAGCAGAGGCGGGGGGACCTCTGGGGCCAACGTCCTGACTTTC
>TRBD2|TRBJ2-1|TRBV6-2/TRBV6-3|-
CASRSGLAGNEQFF
TGTGCCAGCAGATCGGGACTAGCGGGGAATGAGCAGTTCTTC
>-|TRBJ2-1|TRBV24-1|-
CATSDFGVDSYNEQFF
TGTGCCACCAGTGATTTTGGCGTGGACTCCTACAATGAGCAGTTCTTC
>TRBD2|TRBJ2-1|TRBV28|few
CASSPVGLAGSEQFF
TGTGCCAGCAGCCCCGTGGGACTAGCGGGAAGTGAGCAGTTCTTC
>-|TRBJ1-4|TRBV7-3|-
CASSEGRGRDEKLFF
TGTGCCAGCAGCGAAGGCCGGGGACGGGATGAAAAACTGTTTTTT
>-|TRBJ1-5|TRBV28|-
CASSPSGARNQPQHF
TGTGCCAGCAGTCCCTCCGGGGCCCGCAATCAGCCCCAGCATTTT
>-|TRBJ2-7|TRBV27|-
CASSYGKPYEQYF
TGTGCCAGCAGTTATGGCAAGCCCTACGAGCAGTACTTC
>-|TRBJ2-1|TRBV20-1|few
CSASQSRRVVGNEQFF
TGCAGTGCTAGCCAGAGTAGGAGGGTGGTCGGCAATGAGCAGTTCTTC
>-|TRBJ2-5|TRBV20-1|few
CSVASGDRGPSQETQYF
TGCAGTGTAGCGTCCGGTGACCGGGGGCCCTCACAAGAGACCCAGTACTTC
>TRBD1|TRBJ2-7|TRBV2|-
CASIRGTGAYEQYF
TGTGCCAGCATACGTGGGACAGGGGCCTACGAGCAGTACTTC
>-|TRBJ2-1|TRBV7-9|-
CASSLGGATEQFF
TGTGCCAGCAGTTTGGGGGGGGCCACTGAGCAGTTCTTC
>TRBD1|TRBJ2-7|TRBV28|-
CASRPQGMGPLEQYF
TGTGCCAGCAGGCCACAGGGGATGGGCCCTCTCGAGCAGTACTTC
>-|TRBJ1-2|TRBV7-2|-
CASSLGTWEGLRRGYTF
TGTGCCAGCAGCTTAGGAACTTGGGAGGGCCTAAGAAGGGGCTACACCTTC
>TRBD1|TRBJ2-2|TRBV4-1|few
CASSQQGETGELFF
TGCGCCAGCAGTCAACAGGGGGAAACCGGGGAGCTGTTTTTT
>TRBD1|TRBJ2-7|TRBV7-2|-
CASSLWPQGVGSPYEQYF
TGTGCCAGCAGCTTATGGCCACAGGGGGTGGGTAGCCCCTACGAGCAGTACTTC
>TRBD2|TRBJ2-1|TRBV4-2|few
CASSQLSGRAGEQFF
TGTGCCAGCAGCCAACTTAGCGGGAGGGCCGGTGAGCAGTTCTTC
>TRBD2|TRBJ2-2|TRBV20-1|-
CSARPGLAGANTGELFF
TGCAGTGCCCGTCCGGGACTAGCGGGGGCGAACACCGGGGAGCTGTTTTTT
>TRBD1|TRBJ2-7|TRBV11-2|few
CASSLPKDRPVNEQYF
TGTGCCAGCAGCTTACCCAAGGACAGGCCGGTCAACGAGCAGTACTTC
>-|TRBJ2-7|TRBV5-6|few
CASSSRGGHGSSYEQYF
TGTGCCAGCAGCTCTAGAGGGGGTCACGGAAGCTCCTACGAGCAGTACTTC
>TRBD2|TRBJ2-4|TRBV28|-
CASMPGLAGGMAKNIQYF
TGTGCCAGCATGCCGGGACTAGCGGGAGGAATGGCCAAAAACATTCAGTACTTC
>-|TRBJ1-5|TRBV6-1|few
CASSARSNQPQHF
TGTGCCAGCAGTGCCCGTAGCAATCAGCCCCAGCATTTT
>TRBD2|TRBJ2-5|TRBV20-1|few
CRPGTSGGLYQETQYF
TGCAGACCCGGGACTAGCGGGGGCCTGTACCAAGAGACCCAGTACTTC
>-|TRBJ1-2|TRBV15|-
CATAGSPISTVYGYTF
TGTGCCACCGCCGGATCCCCTATATCGACAGTCTATGGCTACACCTTC
>-|TRBJ2-3|TRBV6-1|-
CASRRGGGTREDTQYF
TGTGCCAGCAGGAGGGGAGGGGGAACCCGGGAAGATACGCAGTATTTT
>TRBD1|TRBJ1-2|TRBV10-3|few
CAISETGGAYGYTF
TGTGCCATCAGTGAGACAGGGGGCGCATATGGCTACACCTTC
>TRBD1|TRBJ2-3|TRBV20-1|-
CSARTPGTGYTDTQYF
TGCAGTGCTAGGACTCCCGGGACAGGATACACAGATACGCAGTATTTT
>TRBD1|TRBJ1-2|TRBV5-1|few
CASSLDPGQPFGYTF
TGCGCCAGCAGCTTGGATCCGGGACAGCCTTTTGGCTACACCTTC
>-|TRBJ2-3|TRBV20-1|-
CSATRTKTDTQYF
TGCAGTGCTACCAGGACTAAAACAGATACGCAGTATTTT
>TRBD1|TRBJ1-6|TRBV6-6|few
CASGLGTGVYSPLHF
TGTGCCAGCGGGTTGGGGACAGGGGTGTATTCACCCCTCCACTTT
>TRBD2|TRBJ2-5|TRBV20-1|-
CSAQTSGGTGTQYF
TGCAGTGCCCAGACTAGCGGAGGTACGGGGACCCAGTACTTC
>TRBD1|TRBJ1-6|TRBV27|few
CASSFRGNNSPLHF
TGTGCCAGCAGTTTCAGGGGGAACAATTCACCCCTCCACTTT
>TRBD2|TRBJ2-2|TRBV6-2/TRBV6-3|-
CASRTSGITGELFF
TGTGCCAGCAGGACTAGCGGGATAACCGGGGAGCTGTTTTTT
>-|TRBJ1-1|TRBV6-4|-
CASSVSPGGTEAFF
TGTGCCAGCAGTGTATCTCCAGGAGGCACTGAAGCTTTCTTT
>TRBD1|TRBJ1-4|TRBV29-1|few
CSVTGTANEKLFF
TGCAGCGTTACCGGGACAGCTAATGAAAAACTGTTTTTT
>-|TRBJ2-5|TRBV3-1|few
CASSFRGPVGTQYF
TGTGCCAGCAGCTTCCGTGGCCCAGTAGGGACCCAGTACTTC
>-|TRBJ2-3|TRBV4-1|-
CASSHQDSTDTQYF
TGCGCCAGCAGCCACCAAGATAGCACAGATACGCAGTATTTT
>-|TRBJ2-7|TRBV5-6|-
CASSMGREYEQYF
TGTGCCAGCAGCATGGGTAGGGAATACGAGCAGTACTTC
>-|TRBJ2-1|TRBV10-2|-
CASSSLWGAGYNEQFF
TGCGCCAGCAGTTCTTTGTGGGGGGCCGGTTACAATGAGCAGTTCTTC
>-|TRBJ2-3|TRBV18|-
CASSPQQTPSTDTQYF
TGTGCCAGCTCACCACAACAGACGCCTAGCACAGATACGCAGTATTTT
>-|TRBJ2-6|TRBV19|-
CASCPPGPTAGANVLTF
TGTGCCAGCTGCCCTCCGGGCCCAACCGCAGGGGCCAACGTCCTGACTTTC
>-|TRBJ1-1|TRBV6-1|-
CASSEDPGATEAFF
TGTGCCAGCAGTGAAGACCCGGGCGCCACTGAAGCTTTCTTT
>-|TRBJ1-2|TRBV18|-
CASSPKAQGGYGYTF
TGTGCCAGCTCACCAAAAGCACAGGGCGGCTATGGCTACACCTTC
>-|TRBJ2-5|TRBV10-3|few
CAITRDSRETQYF
TGTGCCATCACCCGGGACTCCCGAGAGACCCAGTACTTC
>TRBD2|TRBJ2-7|TRBV3-1|many
CASSPSGRVYEQYF
TGTGCCAGCAGCCCCAGCGGGAGGGTATACGAGCAGTACTTC
>-|TRBJ1-1|TRBV20-1|-
CSATPTREETEAFF
TGCAGTGCTACTCCCACCAGGGAGGAAACTGAAGCTTTCTTT